This T cell receptor beta chain emerged from a study of blood T cell repertoires in COVID-19. Study in general: The United States, Italy and Spain supplied acute and convalescent COVID-19 samples.

As processed by the authors: By means of reference gene primer amplification, nucleated cell counts were estimated. This table comes from immunoSEQ multiplex PCR, and its TCRdb copy is limited to in-frame clones, with some not included. The V and J calls and clone size come from that table; D and trimming were worked out from the DNA. The table has 110,000 or so clones, around 83% seen once. Seattle's cohort entered during active infection and was followed longitudinally. The germline gives CDR1 SGDLS, CDR2 YYNGEE. The germline V and J ends were trimmed by 2 bases and 3 bases, with 9 bases remaining between them. The CDR3 is 13 residues long.

Sequenced sample: peripheral blood. The chain combines TRBV9 with TRBJ2-7, with D maybe TRBD1 (5 bases). The clonotype was recovered from a woman in her sixties with COVID-19, enrolled during active disease. The CDR3 region has the DNA TGTGCCAGCAGCGTTAGGGGTGACTACGAGCAGTACTTC. Protein product: CASSVRGDYEQYF.